One sample yielded the 4 T cell receptor beta chains listed below, sequenced in a study of T cell changes during pregnancy in multiple sclerosis (dated by TCRdb to between 2018 and 2021). The method was the immunoSEQ multiplex PCR assay. This is the immuneACCESS table as TCRdb keeps it, with only in-frame sequences that have V and J called. A part of the clones is gone; compared with another copy, unresolved V genes explain less than half, and the rest is unexplained. Within this sample are some 57,000 clones, with roughly nine tenths of them counted one time only. About 0.76% of the sample is in the top ten clones. This specimen was CD4+ T cells from peripheral blood mononuclear cells, taken in the first trimester of pregnancy. The receptors come from a female donor with multiple sclerosis, enrolled in a pregnancy study.

V usage is TRBV27 and J usage is TRBJ2-5; 7 bases agree with TRBD2. This CDR3 has 13 amino acids. J gave up 5 bases and V 5 bases, and 5 bases lay outside the gene matches. Germline loops: CDR1 MNHEY, CDR2 SMNVEV (reference sequence). CDR3 sequence: CASSGGGRETQYF. The CDR3 DNA reads TGTGCCAGCAGTGGGGGGGGGAGGGAGACCCAGTACTTC.

CDR3 loop: CASSGHGVTGELFF. The CDR3 DNA is TGTGCCAGCAGTGGACACGGGGTCACCGGGGAGCTGTTTTTT. The V call is TRBV25-1, the J call TRBJ2-2; D possibly corresponds to TRBD2 (5 bases). V gave up 4 bases and J gave up 4 bases, with 10 bases separating them. The CDR3 consists of 14 residues. Germline loops: CDR1 MGHDK, CDR2 SYGVNS.

This chain uses TRBV21-1 with TRBJ1-1; the DNA was not compared with TRBD1, the D call given in the table. TRBV21-1 is an annotated pseudogene. The CDR3 has 17 amino acids. The CDR3 reads CASSKALRGQKNTEAFF. The CDR3 DNA is TGTGCCAGCAGCAAAGCGCTCAGGGGTCAAAAAAACACTGAAGCTTTCTTT.

The chain has TRBV9 and TRBJ2-1; D might be TRBD1 (5 bases). Per germline, CDR1 SGDLS and CDR2 YYNGEE. The length of the CDR3 is 15 residues. Deletions cut 6 bases from V and 4 bases from J, with 17 bases between. CDR3 sequence (DNA): TGTGCCAGCAATAGCCTTCAGGGTTCATACAATGAGCAGTTCTTC. It yields the protein CASNSLQGSYNEQFF.